This T cell receptor (beta chain) is from a study of CD8 T cells in Susac syndrome. Study-wide background: When blood was drawn, the patients with Susac syndrome were therapy-naive, on corticosteroids, or on intravenous immunoglobulin alone. Points from the study as a whole: Within total CD8+ repertoires, 15 to 20 Susac-specific public clones were found, and within CD8+ TEMRA repertoires, about 5.

RNA was extracted with the RNeasy kit, and a quantity of roughly 0.45 to 1 ug was reverse transcribed using random hexamers. Multiplex PCR with immunoSEQ amplified the TCR beta CDR3 across 54 Vbeta and 13 Jbeta. Via MiXCR, TCRdb re-called the immunoSEQ multiplex PCR reads, giving one row per CDR3 protein. This sample has 100,000 to 150,000 distinct CDR3 sequences, with about 93% found just once. Turning to this clonotype: Antigen: not known.

This clonotype was obtained from a human donor with Susac syndrome. Sequences were obtained from CD8+ T cells from PBMCs.

CDR3 nucleotide sequence: TGCAGTGCTAGAGATGGGGTATCGATCACAGATACGCAGTATTTT. Amino acid sequence: CSARDGVSITDTQYF. The chain uses TRBV20-1 and TRBJ2-3; D gene ambiguous. This CDR3 region has 15 residues. Trimming pared 0 bases from V and 2 bases from J, leaving 12 bases between. CDR1 DFQATT and CDR2 SNEGSKA come from the germline V gene (reference sequence).